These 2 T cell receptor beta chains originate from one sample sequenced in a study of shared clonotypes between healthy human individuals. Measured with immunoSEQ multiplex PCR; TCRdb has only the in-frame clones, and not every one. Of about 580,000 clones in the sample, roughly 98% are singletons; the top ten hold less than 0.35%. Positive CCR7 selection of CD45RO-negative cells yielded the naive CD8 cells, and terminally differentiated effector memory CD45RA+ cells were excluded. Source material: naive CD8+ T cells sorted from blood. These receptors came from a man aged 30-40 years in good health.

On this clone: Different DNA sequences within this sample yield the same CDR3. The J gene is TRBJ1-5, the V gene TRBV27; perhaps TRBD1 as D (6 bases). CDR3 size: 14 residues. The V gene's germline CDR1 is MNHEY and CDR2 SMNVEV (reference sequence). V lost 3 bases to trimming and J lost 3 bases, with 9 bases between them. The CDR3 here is CASSFGQTNQPQHF. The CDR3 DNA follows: TGTGCCAGCAGTTTCGGACAGACCAATCAGCCCCAGCATTTT.

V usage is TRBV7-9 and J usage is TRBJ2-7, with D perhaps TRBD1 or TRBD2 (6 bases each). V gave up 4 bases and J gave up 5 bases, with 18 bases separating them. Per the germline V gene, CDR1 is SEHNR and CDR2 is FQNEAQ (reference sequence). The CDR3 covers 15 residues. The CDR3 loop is CASSSSPGAYDEQYF. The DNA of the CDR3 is TGTGCCAGCAGCTCATCTCCGGGGGCATATGACGAGCAGTACTTC.